The 29 T cell receptor beta chains presented below share a single source sample, sequenced in a study of blood T cell repertoires in COVID-19. Sequenced by immunoSEQ multiplex PCR; TCRdb stores in-frame clones only, minus some. The repertoire holds around 42,000 clones, over 75% seen once, with about 12% in the top ten. The sequencing input was peripheral blood. These receptors all stem from a human donor in a cohort sampled during active COVID-19.

This clone has only a few counts. The chain employs TRBV2 and TRBJ1-1; 8 positions agree with TRBD1. The V gene end was trimmed by 5 bases and the J gene end by 5 bases; junction bases not matched to a gene: 7. There are 14 residues in the CDR3. Germline V lookup: CDR1 SNHLY, CDR2 FYNNEI. The chain's CDR3 is CASSTGTGRTEAFF. The CDR3 nucleotides are TGTGCCAGCAGTACCGGGACAGGTCGGACTGAAGCTTTCTTT.

This chain uses TRBV11-2 with TRBJ2-2; TRBD2 agrees at 9 bases. Unmatched junction bases numbered 6, after V lost 2 bases and J lost 8 bases. The CDR3 length is 15 residues. Germline-derived CDR1 and CDR2 are SGHAT and FQNNGV. This chain's CDR3 is CASSLSAGGRGELFF. The CDR3 nucleotides are TGTGCCAGCAGCTTATCCGCGGGGGGGCGAGGGGAGCTGTTTTTT.

V usage is TRBV10-3 and J usage is TRBJ1-6, with no clear D. Trimming cost V 8 bases and J 6 bases, with 17 bases left between them. This CDR3 spans 15 amino acids. Germline CDR1 is ENHRY and CDR2 is SYGVKD. In DNA, the CDR3 is TGTGCCATCCGAGACGGCGGGGTGGGTAATTCACCCCTCCACTTT. It encodes CAIRDGGVGNSPLHF.

The chain uses TRBV7-2 and TRBJ1-1; tentative D call: TRBD1 (5 bases). The CDR3 runs 12 residues. Germline assignment: CDR1 SGHTA and CDR2 FQGNSA. Trimming took off 2 bases at V and 11 bases at J, with 12 bases between the two ends. The CDR3 nucleotides are TGTGCCAGCAGCTTATCTCGGGGACTTGCTTTCTTT. Amino acid sequence: CASSLSRGLAFF.

V and J are TRBV5-6 and TRBJ2-1; tentative D call: TRBD2 (6 bases). Germline V CDR1 and CDR2: SGHDT, YYEEEE. The CDR3 is 15 amino acids. V lost 2 bases and J lost 1, with 10 bases in between. DNA for the CDR3: TGTGCCAGCAGCTTCGGGGGTCTTTCCTACAATGAGCAGTTCTTC. It codes for CASSFGGLSYNEQFF.

This clone was seen a single time. This chain joins TRBV6-5 and TRBJ1-1, with TRBD1 as a possible D gene (5 bases). CDR1 is MNHEY and CDR2 is SVGAGI in the germline V gene. V was cut by 6 bases and J by 5 bases, with 16 bases left in between. This CDR3 contains 14 residues. The CDR3 region has the DNA TGTGCCAGCAGACGGGGGGTGAGTGGGACTGAAGCTTTCTTT. Its protein is CASRRGVSGTEAFF.

The chain recombines TRBV5-1 with TRBJ2-7; 7 positions agree with TRBD1. This CDR3 contains 12 residues. Unmatched junction bases numbered 11, after V lost 10 bases and J lost 7 bases. The germline CDR1 and CDR2 sequences are SGHRS and YFSETQ. This CDR3 reads CASQGPMEEQYF. The CDR3 DNA follows: TGCGCCTCACAGGGGCCCATGGAAGAGCAGTACTTC.

J is TRBJ2-4 and V is TRBV3-1 (or the pseudogene TRBV3-2); a possible D gene is TRBD1 (5 bases). Trimming cost V 3 bases and J 0 bases, with 9 bases left between them. The CDR3 runs 15 residues. Per the germline V gene, CDR1 is LGHDT and CDR2 is YNNKEL (reference sequence). The CDR3 is CASSQEGVAKNIQYF. CDR3 DNA: TGTGCCAGCAGCCAGGAAGGGGTAGCCAAAAACATTCAGTACTTC.

This chain links TRBV2 with TRBJ2-7; D is uncertain. V was pared by 7 bases and J by 2 bases, with 18 bases between. The length of the CDR3 is 15 residues. Germline values: CDR1 SNHLY, CDR2 FYNNEI. CDR3 sequence (DNA): TGTGCCAGCACGCCAGGAATCTTAAGAACCTACGAGCAGTACTTC. Amino acids: CASTPGILRTYEQYF. The full variable domain, rest sourced from reference TRBV2 and TRBJ2-7, is EPEVTQTPSHQVTQMGQEVILRCVPISNHLYFYWYRQILGQKVEFLVSFYNNEISEKSEIFDDQFSVERPDGSNFTLKIRSTKLEDSAMYFCASTPGILRTYEQYFGPGTRLTVT.

The rearrangement links TRBV28 to TRBJ2-7, with D possibly TRBD2 on 6 matching bases. The CDR3 covers 13 residues. The germline V and J ends were trimmed by 6 bases and 2 bases, with 11 bases remaining between them. Germline V gene data show CDR1 as MDHEN and CDR2 as SYDVKM. CDR3: CASREGPTYEQYF. The DNA for the CDR3 is TGTGCCAGCAGGGAGGGACCCACCTACGAGCAGTACTTC.

The V gene is TRBV6-5, the J gene TRBJ1-2; D may be TRBD1 (6 bases). The CDR3 sequence is 16 residues long. From germline, CDR1 is MNHEY and CDR2 SVGAGI. V was pared by 4 bases and J by 8 bases, with 23 bases between. The CDR3 reads CASSSSWGQASRGYTF. The CDR3 DNA follows: TGTGCCAGCAGTTCATCCTGGGGGCAGGCATCGAGAGGCTACACCTTC.

This clone was seen a single time. V usage is TRBV6-6 and J usage is TRBJ1-6, with TRBD1 matching 9 bases. The V and J ends lost 6 bases and 7 bases, in that order; junction bases with no gene match: 7. This CDR3 has 15 residues. CDR1 is MNHNY and CDR2 is SVGAGI in the germline V gene (reference sequence). The CDR3 DNA reads as TGTGCCAGCAGAAGGGCGGGGACAGGGAATTCACCCCTCCACTTT. This gives the protein CASRRAGTGNSPLHF.

The CDR3, as DNA: TGTGCCAGCAGTGCCCCCGGGACAGTACACTACGAGCAGTACTTC. Its protein product is CASSAPGTVHYEQYF. The V call is TRBV28, the J call TRBJ2-7; 7 nucleotides align to TRBD1. J was trimmed by 3 bases and V by 5 bases; bases with no gene match: 10. Germline V gives CDR1 MDHEN, CDR2 SYDVKM. The CDR3 runs to 15 residues.

V usage is TRBV6-2 or TRBV6-3 and J usage is TRBJ1-5, with D possibly matching TRBD1 (5 bases). This CDR3 has 16 amino acids. Trimming removed 0 bases at V and 2 bases at J, with 11 bases between. CDR1 and CDR2 (germline): MNHEY, SVGEGT. CDR3 DNA sequence: TGTGCCAGCAGTTACTCGAGCAGGGCGGGCAATCAGCCCCAGCATTTT. As protein: CASSYSSRAGNQPQHF.

The gene calls are TRBV5-1 and TRBJ2-1; D possibly corresponds to TRBD2 (6 bases). Germline V gene data show CDR1 as SGHRS and CDR2 as YFSETQ. Trimming removed 4 bases at V and 0 bases at J, with 14 bases between. The CDR3 is 16 residues long. CDR3 sequence reads: CASSPSGSSSYNEQFF. CDR3 DNA: TGCGCCAGCAGCCCGAGCGGGTCCAGCTCCTACAATGAGCAGTTCTTC. Based on the CDR3 plus reference TRBV5-1 and TRBJ2-1, the full variable domain is KAGVTQTPRYLIKTRGQQVTLSCSPISGHRSVSWYQQTPGQGLQFLFEYFSETQRNKGNFPGRFSGRQFSNSRSEMNVSTLELGDSALYLCASSPSGSSSYNEQFFGPGTRLTVL.

This clone qualifies as medium-sized (0.01 to 0.1%). This chain joins TRBV11-2 and TRBJ1-3; D gene uncertain. The CDR3 is 16 amino acids. Trimming removed 3 bases at V and 0 bases at J, with 12 bases between. Germline CDR1 is SGHAT and CDR2 is FQNNGV. The CDR3 DNA reads TGTGCCAGCAGCTTTTCACAGCTCAGCTCTGGAAACACCATATATTTT. Amino acids: CASSFSQLSSGNTIYF.

The chain recombines TRBV5-1 with TRBJ1-1, with TRBD1 matching over 10 bases. Per the germline V gene, CDR1 is SGHRS and CDR2 is YFSETQ. Trimming took 4 bases from V and 0 from J; bases not matched to a gene: 9. This CDR3 comprises 17 residues. The CDR3 coding sequence is TGCGCCAGCAGCATAAGCGGGACAGGGGAGATGAACACTGAAGCTTTCTTT. It yields the protein CASSISGTGEMNTEAFF.

The chain recombines TRBV5-1 with TRBJ1-6, with a tentative D call TRBD1 (5 bases). Germline lookup yields CDR1 SGHRS and CDR2 YFSETQ. The CDR3 has 16 amino acids. V was pared by 4 bases and J by 8 bases, with 19 bases between. In DNA, the CDR3 is TGCGCCAGCAGCCCCCGCGGGGCCCGCGGTGATTCACCCCTCCACTTT. Its translation is CASSPRGARGDSPLHF.

The chain recombines TRBV5-1 with TRBJ2-7; tentatively, D is TRBD2 (6 bases). The CDR3 consists of 15 residues. V was trimmed by 6 bases and J by 5 bases, leaving 21 bases between them. Germline CDR1 and CDR2: SGHRS and YFSETQ. CDR3 sequence: CASTPFGGSIDEQYF. CDR3 nucleotides: TGCGCCAGCACCCCTTTCGGGGGTTCGATCGACGAGCAGTACTTC.

V usage is TRBV5-8 and J usage is TRBJ1-1; TRBD1 aligns across 7 bases. CDR1 and CDR2 from the germline V gene are SGHTS and YDEGEE. The CDR3 runs to 14 residues. V gave up 2 bases and J gave up 1 base; unmatched junction bases: 2. This CDR3 is CASSFHRGNTEAFF. CDR3 DNA: TGTGCCAGCAGCTTCCACAGGGGGAACACTGAAGCTTTCTTT.

The chain joins TRBV28 to TRBJ2-1; 8 bases fit TRBD2. CDR1 MDHEN and CDR2 SYDVKM come from the germline V gene. Trimming took 5 bases from V and 5 from J; bases not matched to a gene: 8. The CDR3 is 15 residues long. The CDR3 spells CASSARTSGNNEQFF. The CDR3 region has the DNA TGTGCCAGCAGTGCACGCACTAGCGGCAACAATGAGCAGTTCTTC.

Only a few counts were recorded for this clone. The J gene is TRBJ2-7, the V gene TRBV11-2; maybe TRBD1 (6 bases). Between the trimmed V and J ends, which lost 4 bases and 5 bases, there was a span of 9 bases. The CDR3 is 12 residues long. The germline gives CDR1 SGHAT, CDR2 FQNNGV. This chain's CDR3 is CASSYRQDEQYF. The CDR3 DNA is TGTGCCAGCAGCTACAGACAGGACGAGCAGTACTTC.

This sequence joins TRBV7-8 and TRBJ2-7; TRBD2 might be the D (6 bases). The length of the CDR3 is 15 residues. Germline V lookup: CDR1 SGHVS, CDR2 FQNEAQ. V was cut by 5 bases and J by 3 bases, with 17 bases left in between. CDR3 bases: TGTGCCAGCAGCACAAGACTAGAAAGCGACTACGAGCAGTACTTC. This codes for CASSTRLESDYEQYF.

The rearrangement joins TRBV5-1 to TRBJ2-3, with TRBD2 matching over 15 bases. Per germline, CDR1 SGHRS and CDR2 YFSETQ. Losses at the gene ends were 4 bases for V and 5 bases for J; bases not matched to a gene: 5. This CDR3 has 16 residues. CDR3 nucleotides: TGCGCCAGCAGCCCCGGACTAGCGGGGGGGCTAGATACGCAGTATTTT. Its protein is CASSPGLAGGLDTQYF.

The chain uses TRBV12-3 or TRBV12-4 and TRBJ2-5; D gene uncertain. This CDR3 contains 13 residues. V lost 2 bases and J lost 7, with 11 bases in between. CDR3 sequence reads: CASSLTTPGTQYF. In DNA, the CDR3 is TGTGCCAGCAGTTTAACTACCCCTGGGACCCAGTACTTC.

The chain links TRBV24-1 to TRBJ2-5, with D perhaps matching TRBD2 (7 bases). This CDR3 is built from 13 residues. Germline CDR1 reads KGHDR; CDR2 reads SFDVKD. Between the trimmed V and J ends, which lost 6 bases and 5 bases, there was a span of 12 bases. DNA for the CDR3: TGTGCCACCAGTAGGGGGGGGTCGGAGACCCAGTACTTC. Amino acids: CATSRGGSETQYF.

The J gene is TRBJ1-2, the V gene TRBV5-6; 7 bases are a match to TRBD1. This CDR3 has 13 residues. V was clipped by 1 base and J by 4 bases; unmatched bases: 1. Germline V gene sequence: CDR1 SGHDT, CDR2 YYEEEE. The CDR3: CASSLPGGYGYTF. CDR3 nucleotides: TGTGCCAGCAGCTTGCCAGGGGGCTATGGCTACACCTTC.

The chain uses TRBV7-6 and TRBJ2-3, with 8 bases matching TRBD2. CDR1 is SGHVS, CDR2 FNYEAQ, per germline. The CDR3 is made up of 15 amino acids. Trimming removed 3 bases from V and 6 bases from J; junction bases left unmatched: 8. CDR3 loop: CASSLAPGLGDTQYF. The CDR3 DNA reads as TGTGCCAGCAGCTTGGCCCCGGGACTAGGCGATACGCAGTATTTT.

This clone has more than one count but fewer than ten. V gene TRBV3-1 (or the pseudogene TRBV3-2) combines with J gene TRBJ2-3; 9 nucleotides align to TRBD2. The V and J ends lost 3 bases and 5 bases, in that order; junction bases with no gene match: 12. CDR1 and CDR2 (germline): LGHDT, YNNKEL (reference sequence). The CDR3 consists of 17 residues. The CDR3 sequence is CASSHPRGGGALDTQYF. In DNA form, the CDR3 reads TGTGCCAGCAGCCACCCTCGGGGCGGGGGGGCCTTAGATACGCAGTATTTT.